The rows below give T cell receptor beta chains drawn from one sample of a study of T cells in Graves' hyperthyroidism and ophthalmopathy. TCRdb re-analysed the multiplex PCR reads in MiXCR, keeping a single row per CDR3 protein. The data contain under 350,000 distinct CDR3 sequences, 18% of them seen just once; the ten biggest clones take up approximately 49%. Sequencing input: blood. Source of these receptors: a woman aged 50 to 60 with Graves' hyperthyroidism. Both conserved end residues are part of each CDR3. The D gene is left open where the match is weak. A clone size is listed for some rows: how often the clone was seen (once, few, many), or a class if it is expanded.

length	size	V	J	D	CDR3	DNA
18	NA	TRBV7-9	TRBJ2-1	NA	CASENPTNPFTNYNEQFF	TGTGCCAGCGAGAATCCAACCAACCCATTCACTAACTACAATGAGCAGTTCTTC
12	many	TRBV12-3/TRBV12-4	TRBJ1-2	NA	CASSLDLDGYTF	TGTGCCAGCAGCCTCGACCTGGATGGCTACACCTTC
12	few	TRBV5-6	TRBJ2-7	NA	CASSIGTSEQYF	TGTGCCAGCAGCATCGGGACGTCCGAGCAGTACTTC
17	few	TRBV7-9	TRBJ2-1	NA	CASSPRVGTLRVDEQFF	TGTGCCAGCAGCCCTAGAGTCGGGACTCTACGTGTTGATGAGCAGTTCTTC
14	few	TRBV5-6	TRBJ2-1	TRBD2	CASSSSGGYNEQFF	TGTGCCAGCAGCAGTAGCGGGGGGTACAATGAGCAGTTCTTC
13	many	TRBV12-5	TRBJ1-1	NA	CASGLRENTEAFF	TGTGCTAGTGGTTTGCGGGAAAACACTGAAGCTTTCTTT
16	many	TRBV20-1	TRBJ2-7	NA	CSANGRQGWSRGEQYF	TGCAGTGCTAACGGAAGGCAGGGCTGGTCCCGGGGCGAGCAGTACTTC
14	many	TRBV2	TRBJ1-1	NA	CASSGEGKRTEAFF	TGTGCCAGCAGTGGGGAGGGGAAGAGAACTGAAGCTTTCTTT
15	few	TRBV3-1	TRBJ1-1	NA	CASSDLQGGYTEAFF	TGTGCCAGCAGCGACCTACAGGGCGGCTACACTGAAGCTTTCTTT
22	many	TRBV12-3/TRBV12-4	TRBJ2-1	TRBD2	CASKLSTWGLAGGMGSYNEQFF	TGTGCCAGCAAGTTGTCTACCTGGGGACTAGCGGGGGGGATGGGGTCCTACAATGAGCAGTTCTTC
12	few	TRBV3-1	TRBJ2-1	NA	CASSQGNNEQFF	TGTGCCAGCAGCCAAGGCAACAATGAGCAGTTCTTC
13	many	TRBV6-1	TRBJ1-1	NA	CASRQGVNTEAFF	TGTGCCAGTCGTCAGGGAGTGAACACTGAAGCTTTCTTT
14	NA	TRBV27	TRBJ1-2	TRBD1	CASSFATGIYGYTF	TGTGCCAGCAGTTTCGCGACAGGGATCTATGGCTACACCTTC
14	many	TRBV12-5	TRBJ1-2	TRBD1	CASGYSGTGYGYTF	TGTGCTAGTGGGTATTCCGGGACAGGCTATGGCTACACCTTC
15	many	TRBV18	TRBJ1-5	TRBD1	CASSPPLGQNQPQHF	TGTGCCAGCTCACCACCTTTGGGACAGAATCAGCCCCAGCATTTT
14	NA	TRBV20-1	TRBJ2-2	NA	CSARNFIGTGELFF	TGCAGTGCTCGTAACTTTATAGGCACCGGGGAGCTGTTTTTT
12	NA	TRBV20-1	TRBJ1-2	NA	CSANDGFYGYTF	TGCAGTGCCAACGACGGCTTCTATGGCTACACCTTC
15	few	TRBV6-1	TRBJ2-5	TRBD1	CASSETDRGRETQYF	TGTGCCAGCAGTGAAACAGACAGGGGGCGAGAGACCCAGTACTTC
14	few	TRBV13	TRBJ2-3	NA	CASSLVGISDTQYF	TGTGCCAGCAGCTTAGTGGGCATTTCAGATACGCAGTATTTT
15	many	TRBV7-9	TRBJ2-5	NA	CASSTLLGSQETQYF	TGTGCCAGCAGCACTCTCTTGGGGTCACAAGAGACCCAGTACTTC
13	few	TRBV20-1	TRBJ2-7	NA	CSARVAGYYEQYF	TGCAGTGCTAGAGTGGCGGGATACTACGAGCAGTACTTC
15	few	TRBV15	TRBJ2-7	NA	CATSRESRSSYEQYF	TGTGCCACCAGCAGAGAGTCGCGGAGCTCCTACGAGCAGTACTTC
16	NA	TRBV11-2	TRBJ2-5	TRBD2	CASSHGTSANQETQYF	TGTGCCAGCAGTCACGGGACTAGCGCCAATCAAGAGACCCAGTACTTC
14	many	TRBV12-3/TRBV12-4	TRBJ2-7	NA	CASTPGDGYYEQYF	TGTGCCAGCACCCCAGGGGACGGTTACTACGAGCAGTACTTC
15	many	TRBV5-1	TRBJ2-2	TRBD1	CASSPWTGETGELFF	TGCGCCAGCAGCCCCTGGACAGGGGAAACCGGGGAGCTGTTTTTT
13	many	TRBV12-3/TRBV12-4	TRBJ1-2	NA	CASRRDGNYGYTF	TGTGCCAGCAGAAGGGACGGCAACTATGGCTACACCTTC
15	once	TRBV20-1	TRBJ2-2	NA	CSGRRGESNTGELFF	TGCAGTGGCAGGAGGGGGGAATCGAACACCGGGGAGCTGTTTTTT
12	few	TRBV2	TRBJ1-2	NA	CASYGQGYGYTF	TGTGCCAGCTATGGTCAGGGCTATGGCTACACCTTC
15	many	TRBV12-3/TRBV12-4	TRBJ2-3	NA	CASSFDRSVTDTQYF	TGTGCCAGCAGTTTCGACAGGAGTGTCACAGATACGCAGTATTTT
17	NA	TRBV11-2	TRBJ1-2	NA	CASSLDRGRERGYGYTF	TGTGCCAGCAGCTTAGATCGGGGCAGGGAAAGAGGCTATGGCTACACCTTC
12	few	TRBV3-1	TRBJ2-5	NA	CASSPWEETQYF	TGTGCCAGCAGCCCCTGGGAAGAGACCCAGTACTTC
17	few	TRBV27	TRBJ2-2	NA	CASSLRGGRSYTGELFF	TGTGCCAGCAGTTTACGTGGGGGCCGGTCCTACACCGGGGAGCTGTTTTTT
15	NA	TRBV4-2	TRBJ2-1	NA	CASTQSQGTTNEQFF	TGTGCCAGCACCCAAAGCCAGGGTACTACCAATGAGCAGTTCTTC
16	NA	TRBV25-1	TRBJ2-7	NA	CASSDESASSKYEQYF	TGTGCCAGCAGTGACGAGTCGGCTAGCAGCAAATACGAGCAGTACTTC
13	NA	TRBV29-1	TRBJ2-1	TRBD2	CSVSGADYNEQFF	TGCAGCGTGAGCGGGGCCGATTACAATGAGCAGTTCTTC
14	many	TRBV11-2	TRBJ1-1	TRBD1	CASKSGQGAEGAFF	TGTGCCAGCAAAAGTGGACAGGGGGCTGAGGGAGCTTTCTTT
18	NA	TRBV6-5	TRBJ2-3	TRBD2	CASSSTGLAGGEADTQYF	TGTGCCAGCAGTTCTACAGGACTAGCGGGAGGTGAGGCAGATACGCAGTATTTT
17	few	TRBV18	TRBJ2-1	TRBD1	CASSPPLRTGGINLQFF	TGTGCCAGCTCACCACCCTTGAGGACAGGGGGAATTAACTTGCAGTTCTTC
14	many	TRBV12-3/TRBV12-4	TRBJ2-1	NA	CASSLFLGPNEQFF	TGTGCCAGCAGTTTATTTCTAGGACCCAATGAGCAGTTCTTC
13	NA	TRBV19	TRBJ1-2	NA	CATTAGRLAGYTF	TGTGCTACTACCGCGGGGCGGCTCGCTGGCTACACCTTC
16	many	TRBV18	TRBJ2-3	NA	CASSPPGTGSPDTQYF	TGTGCCAGCTCACCACCGGGTACAGGCTCCCCAGATACGCAGTATTTT
11	NA	TRBV20-1	TRBJ2-3	NA	CSAATHPKQYF	TGCAGTGCTGCGACCCATCCCAAGCAGTATTTT
13	NA	TRBV2	TRBJ1-2	NA	CASTRDRNYGYTF	TGTGCCAGCACGAGAGACAGGAACTATGGCTACACCTTC
14	NA	TRBV10-1	TRBJ1-1	NA	CASSESGSGTEAFF	TGCGCCAGCAGTGAGTCGGGATCGGGGACTGAAGCTTTCTTT
15	many	TRBV3-1	TRBJ1-1	NA	CASSPWTVLNTEAFF	TGTGCCAGCAGCCCTTGGACAGTCTTGAACACTGAAGCTTTCTTT
14	few	TRBV30	TRBJ2-2	NA	CAWSVGLVTGELFF	TGTGCCTGGAGTGTGGGTCTAGTTACCGGGGAGCTGTTTTTT